This record looks at one T cell receptor beta chain sequence and its context. Primers for the PCR totalled 60 Vbeta and 13 Jbeta. Measured with immunoSEQ multiplex PCR; TCRdb has only the in-frame clones, and not every one. The data show about 140,000 clones, 80% seen once. These data are taken from a study of cytomegalovirus exposure and HLA in healthy donors. Looking at the study overall: Clustering assigned 70% to 90% of the approximately 400 genotyped donors to the Caucasian-associated ancestry cluster.

This CDR3 comprises 17 residues. Germline values: CDR1 MGHRA, CDR2 YSYEKL. V was shortened by 2 bases and J by 0 bases, with 13 bases between the two germline ends. The sample taken for sequencing was PBMCs. This TCR came from a man aged 25-45 years in good health and CMV-seronegative. The V call is TRBV4-1, the J call TRBJ2-2; the D gene is possibly TRBD1 (6 bases). The CDR3 DNA reads as TGCGCCAGCAGCCAATACAACAGGGTTTCGAACACCGGGGAGCTGTTTTTT. Translation: CASSQYNRVSNTGELFF.